This TCR beta chain was sequenced in a study of T cell changes during pregnancy in multiple sclerosis. Germline CDR1 and CDR2: SGHRS and YFSETQ. After removal of 5 bases from V and 4 bases from J, the junction contained 6 bases not matched to a gene. There are 16 residues in the CDR3. This table comes from immunoSEQ multiplex PCR, and its TCRdb copy is limited to in-frame clones, with some not included. This sample has 69,000 or so clones, with 80% to 95% found just once. The sequenced sample was peripheral blood, obtained before pregnancy. The sequence was obtained from a female donor with multiple sclerosis, enrolled in a pregnancy study. The V call is TRBV5-1, the J call TRBJ2-5, with 15 bases matching TRBD2. The CDR3 here is CASSIGLAGGGETQYF. The CDR3 nucleotides are TGCGCCAGCAGTATCGGACTAGCGGGGGGGGGAGAGACCCAGTACTTC.